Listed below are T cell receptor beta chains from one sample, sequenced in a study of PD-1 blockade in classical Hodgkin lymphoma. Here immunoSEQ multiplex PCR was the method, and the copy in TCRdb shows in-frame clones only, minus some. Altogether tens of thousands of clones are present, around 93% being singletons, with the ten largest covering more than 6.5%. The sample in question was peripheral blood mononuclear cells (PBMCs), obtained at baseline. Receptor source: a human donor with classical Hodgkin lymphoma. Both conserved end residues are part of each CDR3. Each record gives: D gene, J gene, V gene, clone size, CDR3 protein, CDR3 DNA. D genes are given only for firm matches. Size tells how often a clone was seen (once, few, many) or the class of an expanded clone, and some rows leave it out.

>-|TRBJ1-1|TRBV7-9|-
CASSLPRENTEAFF
TGTGCCAGCAGCCTACCCCGGGAGAACACTGAAGCTTTCTTT
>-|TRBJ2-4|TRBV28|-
CTTSAENIQYF
TGTACCACGTCCGCGGAAAACATTCAGTACTTC
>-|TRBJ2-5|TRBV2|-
CASSEGETQYF
TGTGCCAGCAGTGAAGGAGAGACCCAGTACTTC
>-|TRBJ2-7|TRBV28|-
CASSLPGFAYEQYF
TGTGCCAGCAGTTTACCGGGGTTTGCCTACGAGCAGTACTTC
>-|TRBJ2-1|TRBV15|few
CATSRDSGGLSHDEQFF
TGTGCCACCAGCAGAGACTCTGGGGGGCTATCGCATGATGAGCAGTTCTTC
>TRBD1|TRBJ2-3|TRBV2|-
CASKPTGTGLTDTQYF
TGTGCCAGCAAACCCACCGGGACAGGGCTCACAGATACGCAGTATTTT
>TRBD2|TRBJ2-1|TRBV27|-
CASSLASGVYNEQFF
TGTGCCAGCAGTTTAGCTAGCGGCGTATACAATGAGCAGTTCTTC
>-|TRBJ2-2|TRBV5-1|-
CASSLEIETGELFF
TGCGCCAGCAGCTTAGAAATCGAGACCGGGGAGCTGTTTTTT
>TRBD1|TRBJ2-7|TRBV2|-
CASSPDRSSYEQYF
TGTGCCAGCAGCCCGGACAGGAGCTCCTACGAGCAGTACTTC
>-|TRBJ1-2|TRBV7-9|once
CASSLFVQTGDYGYTF
TGTGCCAGCAGCTTATTTGTCCAGACCGGTGACTATGGCTACACCTTC
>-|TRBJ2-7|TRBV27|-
CASSPTAGVLYEQYF
TGTGCCAGCAGTCCCACCGCAGGGGTACTTTACGAGCAGTACTTC
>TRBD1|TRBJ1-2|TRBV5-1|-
CASSSLTGDGYTF
TGCGCCAGCAGCTCCCTGACAGGGGACGGCTACACCTTC
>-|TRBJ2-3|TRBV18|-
CASSASGPLSTDTQYF
TGTGCCAGCTCAGCTTCAGGGCCCCTTAGCACAGATACGCAGTATTTT
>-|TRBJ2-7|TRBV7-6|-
CASSLGLGDEQYF
TGTGCCAGCAGCTTAGGACTTGGCGACGAGCAGTACTTC